This T cell receptor beta chain stems from a study of OX40 agonist ivuxolimab in advanced cancers. About the research overall: Cancers in dose escalation were hepatocellular, melanoma, renal cell and head and neck. Three patients showed partial responses: one hepatocellular carcinoma and two cutaneous melanoma cases. Study-wide results and caveats: The authors did not determine the antigen specificity of the expanded peripheral T cells.

Only in-frame clones appear in the TCRdb table, and some are missing; sequencing was by immunoSEQ multiplex PCR. In the table there are about 64,000 clones, around 90% of which are singletons. A word on this clone: Its antigen is still unknown.

The sequence came from an adult with an advanced solid tumor such as melanoma, head and neck, liver or kidney cancer. The sample was CD4+ or CD8+ T cells sorted from blood, taken in a trial of the OX40 agonist ivuxolimab.

The CDR3: CASSIVGQAISGNTIYF. DNA for the CDR3: TGTGCCAGTAGTATAGTCGGGCAGGCGATCTCTGGAAACACCATATATTTT. The chain is built from TRBV19 and TRBJ1-3; D unclear. V gave up 1 base and J gave up 0 bases, with 13 bases separating them. The length of the CDR3 is 17 residues. Germline V gives CDR1 LNHDA, CDR2 SQIVND (reference sequence).